This is a list of T cell receptor beta chains from one sample in a study of blood T cell repertoires in COVID-19. Sequenced by immunoSEQ multiplex PCR; TCRdb stores in-frame clones only, minus some. This table has about 84,000 clones, 80% to 90% appearing once. The sample was peripheral blood. All receptors come from a woman of 80 years or more with acute or convalescent COVID-19. The conserved cysteine and the conserved F or W are not part of the CDR3 here.

V gene	J gene	CDR3 protein
TRBV19	TRBJ2-1	ASSRQGASYNEQF
TRBV29-1	TRBJ1-2	SVGYRDIGRDYGYT
TRBV30	TRBJ1-2	AWGRTVNYGYT
TRBV19	TRBJ1-2	ASSIVEGRGYGYT
TRBV5-1	TRBJ2-3	ASSLASATITWADTQY
TRBV11-2	TRBJ2-3	ASSLEHRVDTDTQY
TRBV11-2	TRBJ1-6	ASSLVRGTNSPLH
TRBV12-5	TRBJ2-2	ASGQGQGALVAGELF
TRBV19	TRBJ1-1	ASSQGVSANTEAF
TRBV11-3	TRBJ2-5	ASSGTGAQETQY
TRBV28	TRBJ2-7	ASSSPGLRASYEQY
TRBV9	TRBJ1-1	ASSAPGFTEAF